The 32 T cell receptor beta chains given below trace back to one sample, sequenced in a study of blood T cell repertoires in COVID-19. Profiled with immunoSEQ multiplex PCR; TCRdb holds only in-frame clones, not every one. Here the sample spans approximately 360,000 clones, about 90% being singletons. Sample: PBMCs or T cells enriched from blood (not recorded which). These TCRs come from a man aged 35 to 55 in a cohort exposed to, infected with or recovered from COVID-19 (not recorded which).

V is TRBV6-5 and J is TRBJ1-5; the match to TRBD1 covers 10 bases. Germline-derived CDR1 and CDR2 are MNHEY and SVGAGI. The CDR3 loop spans 15 amino acids. The ends lost 6 bases at V and 1 base at J; junction bases unmatched: 3. CDR3 nucleotide sequence: TGTGCCAGCAGAAAGGGACAGGGGAGCAATCAGCCCCAGCATTTT. This encodes CASRKGQGSNQPQHF.

The chain carries TRBV18 and TRBJ2-3, with 10 nucleotides matching TRBD2. CDR1 and CDR2 from the germline V gene are KGHSH and LQKENI. Germline trimming cut 4 bases from V and 6 bases from J; bases unmatched to any gene: 4. The CDR3 has 14 residues. The CDR3 here is CASSLAGGADTQYF. The CDR3 DNA is TGTGCCAGCTCACTAGCGGGAGGTGCGGATACGCAGTATTTT.

The CDR3 DNA follows: TGTGCCTGGAAAAAAGGGGCCCTGAACACTGAAGCTTTCTTT. Its translation is CAWKKGALNTEAFF. The V call is TRBV30, the J call TRBJ1-1; tentatively, D is TRBD1 (5 bases). The germline V gene has CDR1 GTSNPN and CDR2 SVGIG (reference sequence). CDR3 size: 14 residues. V lost 4 bases, J lost 0 bases, and 12 bases lay in between. The full variable domain, its missing parts supplied by reference TRBV30 and TRBJ1-1, is SQTIHQWPATLVQPVGSPLSLECTVEGTSNPNLYWYRQAAGRGLQLLFYSVGIGQISSEVPQNLSASRPQDRQFILSSKKLLLSDSGFYLCAWKKGALNTEAFFGQGTRLTVV.

For the CDR3, the DNA is TGTGCCAGCAGTGACCCCCCCCAGGGTACTCGAGAGACCCAGTACTTC. Amino acid sequence: CASSDPPQGTRETQYF. The genes are TRBV25-1 and TRBJ2-5; D might be TRBD1 (5 bases). The CDR3 has 16 residues. CDR1 MGHDK and CDR2 SYGVNS come from the germline V gene. Trimming left V 3 bases short and J 4 bases short, with 18 bases between.

This clone was seen just once. The chain links TRBV18 to TRBJ1-2; 7 bases fit TRBD1. Trimming at V came to 1 base and at J to 4 bases, leaving 12 bases not matched to a gene. The CDR3 sequence is 17 residues long. The germline V gene has CDR1 KGHSH and CDR2 LQKENI. As DNA, the CDR3 is TGTGCCAGCTCACCACGCCAGTCGGGAGACAGGGTCTATGGCTACACCTTC. As protein: CASSPRQSGDRVYGYTF.

The CDR3 here is CASSQWGTRGSGRVWGGELFF. The CDR3 DNA follows: TGCGCCAGCAGCCAATGGGGGACTCGGGGTAGCGGGCGCGTGTGGGGCGGGGAGCTGTTTTTT. This chain connects TRBV4-1 to TRBJ2-2; the match to TRBD2 covers 7 bases. The J segment lost 7 bases and the V segment lost 2 bases, leaving 25 bases of the junction unmatched. CDR3 length equals 21 residues. Germline lookup yields CDR1 MGHRA and CDR2 YSYEKL.

Only a few counts were recorded for this clone. The chain combines TRBV5-1 with TRBJ2-1, with 8 positions matching TRBD2. V was clipped by 4 bases and J by 1 base; unmatched bases: 4. This CDR3 has 15 residues. The V gene's germline CDR1 is SGHRS and CDR2 YFSETQ. The DNA of the CDR3 is TGCGCCAGCAGCCCGGTAGCGGGGTCCTACAATGAGCAGTTCTTC. This translates into CASSPVAGSYNEQFF.

V usage is TRBV28 and J usage is TRBJ1-4; D unresolved. The germline V and J ends were trimmed by 3 bases and 7 bases, with 12 bases remaining between them. Germline V gene sequence: CDR1 MDHEN, CDR2 SYDVKM. The CDR3 runs to 14 residues. CDR3 protein: CASSFLSGREKLFF. CDR3 coding DNA: TGTGCCAGCAGTTTTCTTTCGGGTCGTGAAAAACTGTTTTTT.

This chain joins TRBV7-9 and TRBJ1-1; D unclear. This CDR3 spans 11 amino acids. Germline-derived CDR1 and CDR2 are SEHNR and FQNEAQ (reference sequence). V gave up 3 bases and J gave up 11 bases, with 10 bases separating them. Here the CDR3 reads CASSFLPPAFF. Written as DNA, the CDR3 is TGTGCCAGCAGCTTCCTTCCCCCGGCTTTCTTT.

CDR3 DNA: TGTGCCAGCAGCGAAATCCCCGTGGTAGCGGGAGTGGCAGATACGCAGTATTTT. This translates into CASSEIPVVAGVADTQYF. The chain is built from TRBV6-1 and TRBJ2-3, with 9 bases that match TRBD2. In germline, CDR1 is MNHNS, CDR2 SASEGT. Unmatched junction bases numbered 17, after V lost 6 bases and J lost 4 bases. This CDR3 has 18 amino acids.

The V and J genes are TRBV28 and TRBJ1-2; tentative D call: TRBD1 (6 bases). V was trimmed by 2 bases and J by 2 bases, leaving 15 bases between them. Germline V gene data show CDR1 as MDHEN and CDR2 as SYDVKM. CDR3 length equals 16 residues. This chain's CDR3 is CASSLRGGGQNYGYTF. The DNA for the CDR3 is TGTGCCAGCAGTTTACGGGGAGGGGGGCAGAACTATGGCTACACCTTC.

This clone has a single count. The chain couples TRBV5-1 to TRBJ1-2, with 7 bases identical to TRBD1. Germline CDR1 and CDR2: SGHRS and YFSETQ. CDR3 size: 14 residues. V trimming: 3 bases; J trimming: 9 bases; junction bases outside the gene matches: 11. The CDR3 sequence is CASSSLGTVHSYTF. The CDR3 DNA is TGCGCCAGCAGCTCCCTCGGGACAGTTCACAGCTACACCTTC.

The chain combines TRBV25-1 with TRBJ1-1; D not resolved. CDR1 is MGHDK, CDR2 SYGVNS, per germline. The CDR3 totals 14 residues. The V end lost 2 bases, the J end lost 1 base, and 8 bases lay between the germline ends. This CDR3 reads CASSEGGGNTEAFF. The CDR3 coding sequence is TGTGCCAGCAGTGAAGGAGGTGGGAACACTGAAGCTTTCTTT.

The J gene is TRBJ2-3, the V gene TRBV5-1, with TRBD1 matching 10 bases. This CDR3 comprises 17 residues. Trimming at V came to 4 bases and at J to 5 bases, leaving 13 bases not matched to a gene. Per germline, CDR1 SGHRS and CDR2 YFSETQ. In DNA form, the CDR3 reads TGCGCCAGCAGCAGGGATACCGGGACAGGGGTCAGAGATACGCAGTATTTT. It translates to CASSRDTGTGVRDTQYF. Full variable domain (missing parts from reference TRBV5-1 and TRBJ2-3): KAGVTQTPRYLIKTRGQQVTLSCSPISGHRSVSWYQQTPGQGLQFLFEYFSETQRNKGNFPGRFSGRQFSNSRSEMNVSTLELGDSALYLCASSRDTGTGVRDTQYFGPGTRLTVL.

This chain joins TRBV5-1 and TRBJ2-3, with TRBD1 as a possible D gene (6 bases). The CDR3 is made up of 15 amino acids. Trimming left V 0 bases short and J 0 bases short, with 8 bases between. The V gene's germline CDR1 is SGHRS and CDR2 YFSETQ. The CDR3 region is CASSLVGHSTDTQYF. CDR3 nucleotide sequence: TGCGCCAGCAGCTTGGTGGGACACAGCACAGATACGCAGTATTTT.

J is TRBJ1-1 and V is TRBV24-1, with 9 nucleotides matching TRBD1. J lost 2 bases, V lost 7 bases, and 4 bases had no gene match. Germline values: CDR1 KGHDR, CDR2 SFDVKD. The length of the CDR3 is 14 residues. The CDR3 here is CATSGQGINTEAFF. For the CDR3, the DNA is TGTGCCACCAGCGGACAGGGGATTAACACTGAAGCTTTCTTT.

This clone was counted only a few times. CDR3 amino acids: CASSLSRDSPMNTEAFF. CDR3 coding DNA: TGTGCCAGCAGTTTATCCCGGGACAGCCCTATGAACACTGAAGCTTTCTTT. The V call is TRBV28, the J call TRBJ1-1, with 7 bases fitting TRBD1. V dropped 1 base and J dropped 0; count of bases not matched to a gene: 8. This CDR3 is built from 17 residues. Germline loops: CDR1 MDHEN, CDR2 SYDVKM.

The chain uses TRBV7-2 and TRBJ1-5, with D perhaps matching TRBD1 (6 bases). Germline CDR1 and CDR2: SGHTA and FQGNSA. This CDR3 contains 15 residues. Trimming cost V 6 bases and J 1 base, with 13 bases left between them. The CDR3 DNA reads TGTGCCAGCAGACGTAACAGGGAAAGCAATCAGCCCCAGCATTTT. Translated, it gives CASRRNRESNQPQHF.

The chain has TRBV30 and TRBJ1-4, with 8 bases fitting TRBD1. The junction had 8 bases not matched to a gene; V was cut back by 4 bases and J by 4 bases. Per the germline V gene, CDR1 is GTSNPN and CDR2 is SVGIG (reference sequence). This CDR3 has 15 residues. CDR3 nucleotides: TGTGCCTGGAAGTCGGGGACAGGAGGTAATGAAAAACTGTTTTTT. Its translation is CAWKSGTGGNEKLFF. Using reference TRBV30 and TRBJ1-4 for the parts outside the CDR3, the full variable domain is SQTIHQWPATLVQPVGSPLSLECTVEGTSNPNLYWYRQAAGRGLQLLFYSVGIGQISSEVPQNLSASRPQDRQFILSSKKLLLSDSGFYLCAWKSGTGGNEKLFFGSGTQLSVL.

This chain uses TRBV7-2 with TRBJ2-5; TRBD2 matches at 9 bases. The CDR3 has 15 residues. V lost 6 bases, J lost 5 bases, and 10 bases stayed unmatched. Germline CDR1 and CDR2: SGHTA and FQGNSA. CDR3: CASSRGAGGGETQYF. CDR3 nucleotides: TGTGCCAGCAGTCGAGGAGCGGGAGGTGGCGAGACCCAGTACTTC.

This rearrangement joins TRBV18 to TRBJ2-4; 11 bases line up with TRBD2. Germline CDR1 is KGHSH and CDR2 is LQKENI. J was trimmed by 1 base and V by 6 bases; bases with no gene match: 11. The CDR3 is 18 residues long. The CDR3 reads CASSGTSGPEGAKNIQYF. CDR3 DNA: TGTGCCAGCTCCGGGACTAGCGGACCTGAGGGGGCCAAAAACATTCAGTACTTC. Variable domain in full (rest from reference TRBV18 and TRBJ2-4): NAGVMQNPRHLVRRRGQEARLRCSPMKGHSHVYWYRQLPEEGLKFMVYLQKENIIDESGMPKERFSAEFPKEGPSILRIQQVVRGDSAAYFCASSGTSGPEGAKNIQYFGAGTRLSVL.

About this clone itself: Other DNA sequences in the same sample also yield this CDR3. As DNA, the CDR3 is TGCGCCAGCAGCTCGGACAGGGCTGGAAACACCATATATTTT. Its translation is CASSSDRAGNTIYF. This chain joins TRBV5-1 and TRBJ1-3; TRBD1 matches 8 bases. The CDR3 has 14 amino acids. V gave up 3 bases and J gave up 2 bases; unmatched junction bases: 1. The V gene's germline CDR1 is SGHRS and CDR2 YFSETQ. The full variable domain, in which reference TRBV5-1 and TRBJ1-3 provide the parts outside the CDR3, is KAGVTQTPRYLIKTRGQQVTLSCSPISGHRSVSWYQQTPGQGLQFLFEYFSETQRNKGNFPGRFSGRQFSNSRSEMNVSTLELGDSALYLCASSSDRAGNTIYFGEGSWLTVV.

The V and J genes are TRBV7-3 and TRBJ2-1; the match to TRBD2 covers 10 bases. J was trimmed by 5 bases and V by 5 bases; bases with no gene match: 6. This CDR3 is built from 15 residues. The germline V gene has CDR1 SGHTA and CDR2 FQGTGA. CDR3 residues: CASSPLAGAHNEQFF. CDR3 sequence (DNA): TGTGCCAGCAGCCCCCTAGCGGGAGCCCACAATGAGCAGTTCTTC.

This clone was detected a few times. V is TRBV6-5 and J is TRBJ1-4, with 8 bases matching TRBD1. Germline V lookup: CDR1 MNHEY, CDR2 SVGAGI. Trimming cost V 8 bases and J 7 bases; bases outside gene matches: 12. The CDR3 length is 15 residues. CDR3 sequence (DNA): TGTGCCAGCCTGACTGTTGACAGGGGAGGTGAAAAACTGTTTTTT. Amino acid sequence: CASLTVDRGGEKLFF.

This chain joins TRBV5-4 and TRBJ1-4; D possibly corresponds to TRBD1 (5 bases). Trimming took 4 bases from V and 4 from J, leaving 14 bases between them. Per the germline V gene, CDR1 is SGHNT and CDR2 is YYREEE (reference sequence). The CDR3 runs to 15 residues. As DNA, the CDR3 is TGTGCCAGCAGCCAAGACAGCCTTCTTAATGAAAAACTGTTTTTT. The encoded protein is CASSQDSLLNEKLFF.

The chain recombines TRBV6-1 with TRBJ1-3, with a tentative D call TRBD1 (6 bases). There are 17 residues in the CDR3. Trimming took 4 bases from V and 3 from J, leaving 19 bases between them. Germline assignment: CDR1 MNHNS and CDR2 SASEGT. The CDR3 DNA follows: TGTGCCAGCAGTGCACGATCTGGACAGTCTCGTGGAAACACCATATATTTT. It codes for CASSARSGQSRGNTIYF.

This chain joins TRBV3-1 (or the pseudogene TRBV3-2) and TRBJ2-1; 12 nucleotides match TRBD2. V trimming: 6 bases; J trimming: 6 bases; junction bases outside the gene matches: 6. The germline CDR1 and CDR2 sequences are LGHDT and YNNKEL (reference sequence). The CDR3 runs to 15 residues. The CDR3, as DNA: TGTGCCAGCAGTCCCCTAGCGGGAGGGACCAATGAGCAGTTCTTC. Amino acids: CASSPLAGGTNEQFF.

The chain links TRBV19 to TRBJ1-3; the D is unclear. CDR3 length equals 14 residues. Germline V gene data show CDR1 as LNHDA and CDR2 as SQIVND (reference sequence). V lost 2 bases and J 0 bases, leaving 5 bases between the germline ends. The CDR3: CASSIQYSGNTIYF. DNA for the CDR3: TGTGCCAGTAGTATACAGTACTCTGGAAACACCATATATTTT.

The V call is TRBV5-1, the J call TRBJ2-3; 11 bases fit TRBD2. CDR1 and CDR2 (germline): SGHRS, YFSETQ. J was trimmed by 3 bases and V by 4 bases; bases with no gene match: 7. CDR3 length: 16 residues. CDR3 protein: CASSPTSGSQTDTQYF. The CDR3 nucleotides read TGCGCCAGCAGCCCAACTAGCGGGAGCCAAACAGATACGCAGTATTTT.

This clone is deemed medium-sized. This chain joins TRBV28 and TRBJ1-5, with a tentative D call TRBD1 (5 bases). Germline V gene data show CDR1 as MDHEN and CDR2 as SYDVKM. The CDR3 runs to 12 residues. The germline V and J ends were trimmed by 7 bases and 9 bases, with 13 bases remaining between them. CDR3 in DNA: TGTGCCAGCACGCCGCAAAGGGGGCCCCAGCATTTT. This gives the protein CASTPQRGPQHF.

This sequence joins TRBV2 and TRBJ2-1, with 9 positions matching TRBD2. CDR1 and CDR2 (germline): SNHLY, FYNNEI. The V gene end was trimmed by 4 bases and the J gene end by 8 bases; junction bases not matched to a gene: 9. The CDR3 spans 15 residues. CDR3 loop: CASSVKAGGVHEQFF. In DNA form, the CDR3 reads TGTGCCAGCAGTGTAAAAGCGGGAGGTGTCCATGAGCAGTTCTTC.

This sequence joins TRBV6-1 and TRBJ2-4, with D perhaps TRBD2 (6 bases). CDR3 length: 16 amino acids. CDR1 and CDR2 (germline): MNHNS, SASEGT. V was trimmed by 3 bases and J by 3 bases, leaving 15 bases between them. The CDR3, as DNA: TGTGCCAGCAGTGATAGTGGGAGGAGAGGCAAAAACATTCAGTACTTC. It codes for CASSDSGRRGKNIQYF.